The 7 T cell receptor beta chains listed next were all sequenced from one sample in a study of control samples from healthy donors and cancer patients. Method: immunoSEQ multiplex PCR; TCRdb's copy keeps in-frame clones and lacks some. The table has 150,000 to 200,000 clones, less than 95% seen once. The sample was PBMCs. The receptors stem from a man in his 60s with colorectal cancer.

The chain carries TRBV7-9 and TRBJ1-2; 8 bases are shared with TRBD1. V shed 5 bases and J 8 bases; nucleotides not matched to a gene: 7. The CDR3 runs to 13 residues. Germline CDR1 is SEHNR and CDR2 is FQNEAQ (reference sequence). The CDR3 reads CASSAGTGWGYTF. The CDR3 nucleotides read TGTGCCAGCAGCGCCGGGACAGGATGGGGCTACACCTTC.

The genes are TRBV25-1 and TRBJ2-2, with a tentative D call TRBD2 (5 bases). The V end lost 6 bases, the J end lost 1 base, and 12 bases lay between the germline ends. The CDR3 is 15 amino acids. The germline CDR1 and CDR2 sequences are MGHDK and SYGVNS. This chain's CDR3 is CASRASAGNTGELFF. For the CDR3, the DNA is TGTGCCAGCAGAGCATCGGCGGGGAACACCGGGGAGCTGTTTTTT.

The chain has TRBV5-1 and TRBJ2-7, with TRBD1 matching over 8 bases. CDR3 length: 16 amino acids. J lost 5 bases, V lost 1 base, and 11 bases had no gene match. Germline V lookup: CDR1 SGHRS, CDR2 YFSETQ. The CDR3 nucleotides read TGCGCCAGCAGCTTGTACCAGGGGGCCCCCCCGAACGAGCAGTACTTC. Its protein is CASSLYQGAPPNEQYF.

Here the CDR3 DNA reads TGTGCCAGCAGCACCCGCGCTAGCACAGATACGCAGTATTTT. Amino acids: CASSTRASTDTQYF. This chain connects TRBV3-1 (or the pseudogene TRBV3-2) to TRBJ2-3; D call uncertain. CDR1 and CDR2 from the germline V gene are LGHDT and YNNKEL (reference sequence). V shed 5 bases and J shed 0 bases, with 9 bases lying between them. The CDR3 has 14 residues.

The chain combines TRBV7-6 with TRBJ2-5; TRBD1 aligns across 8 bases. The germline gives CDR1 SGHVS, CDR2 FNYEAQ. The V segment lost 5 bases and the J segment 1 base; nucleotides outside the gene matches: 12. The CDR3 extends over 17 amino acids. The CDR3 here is CASSPRGRGPLQETQYF. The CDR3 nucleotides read TGTGCCAGCAGCCCCCGGGGCAGGGGGCCCCTCCAAGAGACCCAGTACTTC.

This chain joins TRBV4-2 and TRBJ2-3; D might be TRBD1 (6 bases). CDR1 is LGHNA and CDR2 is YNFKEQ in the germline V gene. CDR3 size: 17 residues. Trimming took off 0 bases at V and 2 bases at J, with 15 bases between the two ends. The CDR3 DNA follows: TGTGCCAGCAGCCAAGACCCCCCGGGGACATTCACAGATACGCAGTATTTT. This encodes CASSQDPPGTFTDTQYF.

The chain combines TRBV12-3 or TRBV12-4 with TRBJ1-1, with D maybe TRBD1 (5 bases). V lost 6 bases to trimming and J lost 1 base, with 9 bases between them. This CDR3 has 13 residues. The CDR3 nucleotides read TGTGCCAGCAGACAACAGGCGAACACTGAAGCTTTCTTT. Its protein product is CASRQQANTEAFF.